The clone carrying this T cell receptor (beta chain) has at least ten counts. Its antigen is unidentified. Hyperthyroidism patients were newly diagnosed, had disease duration under 2 months, and were aged 18 to 65 years. The blood specimen was taken at initial hyperthyroidism diagnosis, before any ophthalmopathy symptoms. The PBMCs studied were ones that came from roughly 9.4 ml fresh peripheral blood. With V trimmed by 6 bases and J by 8 bases, 5 bases remained unmatched. CDR1 and CDR2 (germline): SNHLY, FYNNEI. The CDR3 is 14 amino acids. RNA transcripts served as the template for amplifying TCR beta CDR3 regions. TCR CDR3 underwent first-round RT-PCR with the HTBI primer set. Each CDR3 protein is one row after TCRdb ran MiXCR on the multiplex PCR reads. The sample carries some 600,000 distinct CDR3 sequences, over 11% recorded once. The data originate from a study of T cells in Graves' hyperthyroidism and ophthalmopathy. General observations from the study: Most thyroid clonotypes with frequency above 0.001 were detected in blood.

Source material: blood. The rearrangement joins TRBV2 to TRBJ2-1, with 12 bases lining up with TRBD1. The source of this sequence is a woman in her twenties or thirties with Graves' hyperthyroidism that later progressed to Graves' ophthalmopathy. This CDR3 reads CASSVGTGGDEQFF. The DNA of the CDR3 is TGTGCCAGCAGCGTTGGGACAGGGGGCGATGAGCAGTTCTTC.